One and the same sample provided the 27 T cell receptor beta chains below, sequenced in a study of PD-1 blockade in classical Hodgkin lymphoma. TCRdb's table, derived via immunoSEQ multiplex PCR, lists solely in-frame clones and lacks some. The repertoire includes fewer than 35,000 clones, 80% to 95% of them detected once, and roughly 0.33% sits in the top ten. The time point here: cycle 4 day 1 (C4D1), after 6 weeks of nivolumab. Every one of the patients relapsed after autologous stem cell transplantation (brentuximab vedotin exposure was variable). Magnetic negative selection of thawed PBMCs was the method by which CD4+ T cells were purified. Sample: CD4+ T cells from blood, taken before the fourth cycle of nivolumab. The receptor set was obtained from a human donor with classical Hodgkin lymphoma.

This clone was observed a handful of times. This rearrangement joins TRBV19 to TRBJ1-1; D remains ambiguous. The CDR3 has 13 residues. CDR1 is LNHDA and CDR2 is SQIVND in the germline V gene (reference sequence). V was pared by 6 bases and J by 1 base, with 9 bases between. CDR3 DNA sequence: TGTGCCAGTAGCTTCACGGGGAACACTGAAGCTTTCTTT. Translated: CASSFTGNTEAFF.

This chain links TRBV12-2 with TRBJ2-7; the table's D gene call, TRBD2, was not cross checked with the DNA. TRBV12-2 is termed a pseudogene. This CDR3 is built from 16 residues. Here the CDR3 DNA reads TGTGCAAGTCGCTTAGAACAGCGGGAGGACGCGAACGAGCAGTACTTC. Residues: CASRLEQREDANEQYF.

This sequence joins TRBV10-3 and TRBJ2-2; the match to TRBD1 covers 10 bases. CDR3 length: 14 residues. CDR1 ENHRY and CDR2 SYGVKD come from the germline V gene. J lost 5 bases, V lost 7 bases, and 4 bases had no gene match. CDR3 in amino acids: CAIKDRGSTGELFF. The CDR3 nucleotides read TGTGCCATCAAGGACAGGGGGTCTACCGGGGAGCTGTTTTTT.

The chain combines TRBV19 with TRBJ2-7; 9 positions agree with TRBD1. Trimming took 8 bases from V and 6 from J; bases not matched to a gene: 11. This CDR3 comprises 14 residues. CDR1 is LNHDA, CDR2 SQIVND, per germline (reference sequence). In nucleotides, the CDR3 is TGTGCCAGTCCCCCCCGGGACAGGGTGGGCGAGCAGTACTTC. This translates into CASPPRDRVGEQYF. The complete variable domain, with remaining parts taken from reference TRBV19 and TRBJ2-7, reads DGGITQSPKYLFRKEGQNVTLSCEQNLNHDAMYWYRQDPGQGLRLIYYSQIVNDFQKGDIAEGYSVSREKKESFPLTVTSAQKNPTAFYLCASPPRDRVGEQYFGPGTRLTVT.

The chain has TRBV27 and TRBJ1-1; 8 positions agree with TRBD1. The CDR3 runs 13 residues. The germline V gene has CDR1 MNHEY and CDR2 SMNVEV (reference sequence). The junction had 2 bases not matched to a gene; V was cut back by 4 bases and J by 4 bases. CDR3 coding DNA: TGTGCCAGCAGTTGGGACAGGCGCACTGAAGCTTTCTTT. This translates into CASSWDRRTEAFF.

The genes are TRBV5-1 and TRBJ2-5, with TRBD2 as a possible D gene (6 bases). The CDR3 runs to 18 residues. V lost 0 bases and J 5 bases, leaving 23 bases between the germline ends. Per the germline V gene, CDR1 is SGHRS and CDR2 is YFSETQ. As DNA, the CDR3 is TGCGCCAGCAGCTTGGCCACGGTTCGGGGGAATAGGATGGAGACCCAGTACTTC. Encoded protein: CASSLATVRGNRMETQYF.

The table lists this clone with a few counts. This rearrangement joins TRBV2 to TRBJ1-5; D is uncertain. Trimming cost V 4 bases and J 11 bases, with 9 bases left between them. There are 11 residues in the CDR3. The germline gives CDR1 SNHLY, CDR2 FYNNEI. Written as DNA, the CDR3 is TGTGCCAGCAGTGTGCTATCAGCCCAGCATTTT. Translating gives CASSVLSAQHF.

The CDR3 sequence is CASSLQAGEQYF. As DNA, the CDR3 is TGTGCCAGCAGCTTGCAGGCGGGCGAGCAGTACTTC. The gene calls are TRBV5-4 and TRBJ2-7; weak D call: TRBD2 (5 bases). Trimming shortened V by 1 base and J by 6 bases, and 8 bases separated the two germline ends. The germline V gene has CDR1 SGHNT and CDR2 YYREEE (reference sequence). The CDR3 is 12 amino acids.

The CDR3 DNA reads TGTGCCAGCAGCTTGGCTAGCGGTCTTAAATACTTC. Encoded protein: CASSLASGLKYF. The chain links TRBV5-6 to TRBJ2-7; 7 nucleotides line up with TRBD2. The V gene's germline CDR1 is SGHDT and CDR2 YYEEEE. With V trimmed by 0 bases and J by 13 bases, 7 bases remained unmatched. The CDR3 consists of 12 residues.

The chain combines TRBV5-4 with TRBJ1-1; D uncertain. Germline lookup yields CDR1 SGHNT and CDR2 YYREEE (reference sequence). Trimming took 3 bases from V and 1 from J, leaving 7 bases between them. This CDR3 is 13 amino acids long. CDR3 protein: CASSSYSNTEAFF. The CDR3 region has the DNA TGTGCCAGCAGCTCGTACTCGAACACTGAAGCTTTCTTT.

This clone was found once. The CDR3 reads CASSELGWDTIYF. DNA for the CDR3: TGTGCCAGCAGTGAATTAGGTTGGGACACCATATATTTT. The V and J genes are TRBV25-1 and TRBJ1-3, with D unclear. V lost 1 base, J lost 8 bases, and 9 bases lay in between. The germline V gene has CDR1 MGHDK and CDR2 SYGVNS. The CDR3 is 13 amino acids.

The chain employs TRBV10-3 and TRBJ1-1, with TRBD1 identical over 7 bases. CDR1 and CDR2 (germline): ENHRY, SYGVKD. The CDR3 spans 14 residues. V was pared by 9 bases and J by 1 base, with 8 bases of the junction left unmatched. This chain's CDR3 is CAIETGTANTEAFF. Here the CDR3 DNA reads TGTGCCATAGAAACCGGGACAGCGAACACTGAAGCTTTCTTT.

The chain joins TRBV10-3 to TRBJ1-5; perhaps TRBD1 as D (5 bases). The CDR3 is 16 amino acids. Germline lookup yields CDR1 ENHRY and CDR2 SYGVKD. The ends were cut back, 4 bases at V and 4 bases at J, with 17 bases in the middle. CDR3 protein: CAISAGAATPNQPQHF. In nucleotides, the CDR3 is TGTGCCATCAGTGCTGGGGCGGCGACCCCAAATCAGCCCCAGCATTTT.

V is TRBV28 and J is TRBJ2-5, with TRBD2 matching over 7 bases. Per the germline V gene, CDR1 is MDHEN and CDR2 is SYDVKM. CDR3 length: 14 amino acids. Trimming took 3 bases from V and 4 from J; bases not matched to a gene: 5. The CDR3 DNA reads as TGTGCCAGCAGTTTGGGCCAGCGGGGAGAGACCCAGTACTTC. Amino acid sequence: CASSLGQRGETQYF. Together with reference TRBV28 and TRBJ2-5, the CDR3 gives the full variable domain: DVKVTQSSRYLVKRTGEKVFLECVQDMDHENMFWYRQDPGLGLRLIYFSYDVKMKEKGDIPEGYSVSREKKERFSLILESASTNQTSMYLCASSLGQRGETQYFGPGTRLLVL.

This clone was seen a single time. The V gene is TRBV2, the J gene TRBJ1-2; 7 bases map to TRBD1. Germline CDR1 reads SNHLY; CDR2 reads FYNNEI. V shed 7 bases, J shed 7 bases, and the junction held 21 bases outside the gene matches. CDR3 length: 17 residues. CDR3: CASIRSLTGPLVVGYTF. CDR3 coding DNA: TGTGCCAGCATCCGATCGCTGACAGGGCCACTTGTCGTTGGCTACACCTTC.

The rearrangement uses TRBV2 and TRBJ1-5; 7 nucleotides match TRBD1. Germline V CDR1 and CDR2: SNHLY, FYNNEI. With 4 bases clipped from V and 1 base from J, the junction kept 13 bases outside the gene matches. The CDR3 is 18 residues long. This chain's CDR3 is CASSGSATGTESNQPQHF. CDR3 sequence (DNA): TGTGCCAGCAGTGGCTCCGCAACCGGGACAGAGAGCAATCAGCCCCAGCATTTT.

J is TRBJ1-5 and V is TRBV20-1; D remains ambiguous. Trimming took off 3 bases at V and 11 bases at J, with 11 bases between the two ends. The CDR3 consists of 11 residues. Germline V CDR1 and CDR2: DFQATT, SNEGSKA (reference sequence). CDR3 sequence reads: CSASQQRAQHF. In DNA form, the CDR3 reads TGCAGTGCTAGTCAACAGAGGGCCCAGCATTTT.

The chain employs TRBV27 and TRBJ1-3; D not resolved. The CDR3 has 13 residues. CDR1 MNHEY and CDR2 SMNVEV come from the germline V gene (reference sequence). The germline V and J ends were trimmed by 3 bases and 4 bases, with 7 bases remaining between them. The CDR3 region is CASSFAAGNTIYF. The DNA for the CDR3 is TGTGCCAGCAGTTTTGCAGCCGGAAACACCATATATTTT.

The chain links TRBV30 to TRBJ1-3; TRBD1 might be the D (6 bases). The CDR3 contains 14 residues. Trimming took off 5 bases at V and 0 bases at J, with 11 bases between the two ends. Germline V gene lookup returns CDR1 GTSNPN and CDR2 SVGIG (reference sequence). CDR3 amino acids: CAWDTGYSGNTIYF. CDR3 sequence (DNA): TGTGCCTGGGACACAGGGTACTCTGGAAACACCATATATTTT.

The chain couples TRBV15 to TRBJ2-3; 14 positions match TRBD2. The CDR3 sequence is 18 residues long. Trimming took 1 base from V and 1 from J; bases not matched to a gene: 4. The germline CDR1 and CDR2 sequences are LNHNV and YYDKDF (reference sequence). The CDR3 nucleotides are TGTGCCACCAGCAGAGGATTGGGACTAGCGGGAGGCACAGATACGCAGTATTTT. This sequence encodes CATSRGLGLAGGTDTQYF.

This sequence joins TRBV19 and TRBJ2-7; 7 bases align to TRBD1. The V segment lost 5 bases and the J segment 2 bases; nucleotides outside the gene matches: 12. In germline, CDR1 is LNHDA, CDR2 SQIVND (reference sequence). This CDR3 spans 16 amino acids. The CDR3 protein is CASSSLQGGPTYEQYF. The CDR3 coding sequence is TGTGCCAGTAGTTCACTACAAGGGGGCCCGACCTACGAGCAGTACTTC.

The rearrangement uses TRBV9 and TRBJ1-4, with D unresolved. CDR1 SGDLS and CDR2 YYNGEE come from the germline V gene. Trimming took off 5 bases at V and 0 bases at J, with 8 bases between the two ends. CDR3 length equals 14 residues. The CDR3 protein is CASSLRSTNEKLFF. For the CDR3, the DNA is TGTGCCAGCAGTCTCAGATCAACTAATGAAAAACTGTTTTTT.

This chain uses TRBV9 with TRBJ2-1; the D is unclear. Germline loops: CDR1 SGDLS, CDR2 YYNGEE. The length of the CDR3 is 13 residues. Trimming stripped 0 bases from V and 5 bases from J, with 6 bases between. CDR3 in DNA: TGTGCCAGCAGCGTAGGTGTGCACAATGAGCAGTTCTTC. Translation gives CASSVGVHNEQFF.

The chain is built from TRBV5-1 and TRBJ2-4; TRBD1 matches at 7 bases. V lost 3 bases and J lost 6; bases outside the gene matches: 3. Germline lookup yields CDR1 SGHRS and CDR2 YFSETQ. CDR3 length equals 13 residues. CDR3: CASSSGQTNIQYF. CDR3 bases: TGCGCCAGCAGCTCGGGACAGACAAACATTCAGTACTTC.

The V and J genes are TRBV7-8 and TRBJ1-2; TRBD1 agrees at 9 bases. CDR1 and CDR2 from the germline V gene are SGHVS and FQNEAQ. Losses at the gene ends were 4 bases for V and 2 bases for J; bases not matched to a gene: 8. The CDR3 has 16 residues. CDR3 DNA sequence: TGTGCCAGCAGCTGGACAGGGGTAGGAGGAAACTATGGCTACACCTTC. Protein product: CASSWTGVGGNYGYTF.

The V gene is TRBV10-1, the J gene TRBJ2-1; no reliable D call. Germline lookup yields CDR1 WNHNN and CDR2 SYGVQD (reference sequence). The CDR3 length is 11 residues. Trimming shortened V by 9 bases and J by 3 bases, and 6 bases separated the two germline ends. The CDR3, as DNA: TGCGCCAGTGGGTACTACAATGAGCAGTTCTTC. Its protein product is CASGYYNEQFF.

This chain joins TRBV6-6 and TRBJ2-4, with a weak D call TRBD1 (6 bases). CDR1 and CDR2 (germline): MNHNY, SVGAGI (reference sequence). The germline V and J ends were trimmed by 6 bases and 5 bases, with 14 bases remaining between them. The CDR3 totals 14 residues. The CDR3 reads CASRRFGGQNIQYF. The CDR3 DNA reads TGTGCCAGCAGACGATTTGGGGGCCAAAACATTCAGTACTTC.